These 16 T cell receptor beta chains share one sample of origin, sequenced in a study of blood T cell repertoires in COVID-19. Produced via immunoSEQ multiplex PCR; TCRdb's table is partial and in-frame only. The table lists 300,000 or so clones, about 90% of them singletons, with over 3.5% in the top ten. Specimen: peripheral blood. These receptors were collected from a woman aged 40 to 49 with acute or convalescent COVID-19.

The gene calls are TRBV13 and TRBJ2-4, with D maybe TRBD2 (6 bases). Trimming stripped 4 bases from V and 0 bases from J, with 10 bases between. Germline V lookup: CDR1 PRHDT, CDR2 FYEKMQ (reference sequence). The CDR3 has 15 amino acids. CDR3 in DNA: TGTGCCAGCAGCTCAGGACTATTAGCCAAAAACATTCAGTACTTC. Amino acid sequence: CASSSGLLAKNIQYF.

This clone was observed a handful of times. Because the CDR3 is missing its conserved closing phenylalanine or tryptophan, this is likely a read error. No DNA is shown, since the ends of the CDR3 on it are uncertain; the CDR3 is the one TCRdb lists. This chain uses TRBV5-3 with TRBJ1-5; TRBD1 was called by the table and not checked on the DNA. TRBV5-3 counts as an open reading frame of uncertain function. From its first to its last residue, the CDR3 has 13 amino acids. CDR3 region: CATAVGKQGCRAP.

This rearrangement joins TRBV2 to TRBJ1-6, with D maybe TRBD1 (6 bases). The CDR3 covers 14 residues. V lost 6 bases, J lost 3 bases, and 9 bases lay in between. Per germline, CDR1 SNHLY and CDR2 FYNNEI. The CDR3 DNA is TGTGCCAGCAGCCGGGACAACTATAATTCACCCCTCCACTTT. Translated: CASSRDNYNSPLHF.

The CDR3 DNA reads as TGTGCCAGCAGTTTACTACTAGCGGACCAAGAGACCCAGTACTTC. It encodes CASSLLLADQETQYF. The chain links TRBV6-5 to TRBJ2-5; the match to TRBD2 covers 8 bases. Losses at the gene ends were 4 bases for V and 0 bases for J; bases not matched to a gene: 4. Germline values: CDR1 MNHEY, CDR2 SVGAGI. CDR3 length: 15 amino acids.

J is TRBJ1-2 and V is TRBV30, with D maybe TRBD1 (5 bases). The CDR3 covers 12 residues. The ends were cut back, 1 base at V and 8 bases at J, with 11 bases in the middle. Germline V CDR1 and CDR2: GTSNPN, SVGIG (reference sequence). The CDR3 DNA sequence: TGTGCCTGGAGTGATAGGGGCCTGGGCTACACCTTC. This codes for CAWSDRGLGYTF.

The rearrangement links TRBV29-1 to TRBJ1-2, with D hard to call. The CDR3 has 14 residues. Trimming left V 3 bases short and J 6 bases short, with 17 bases between. The V gene's germline CDR1 is SQVTM and CDR2 ANQGSEA. CDR3 nucleotides: TGCAGCGTTGACCCGGGATCAATTGTTGATGGCTACACCTTC. It specifies CSVDPGSIVDGYTF.

The chain joins TRBV4-2 to TRBJ2-1; 7 bases agree with TRBD2. Germline CDR1 reads LGHNA; CDR2 reads YNFKEQ. The CDR3 spans 17 residues. V shed 0 bases, J shed 3 bases, and the junction held 8 bases outside the gene matches. In DNA, the CDR3 is TGTGCCAGCAGCCAAGAACCGGCGGGGGTCCTCTACAATGAGCAGTTCTTC. Protein: CASSQEPAGVLYNEQFF.

This clone was observed a single time. The V call is TRBV20-1, the J call TRBJ2-5; TRBD2 is a possible D gene (5 bases). CDR1 and CDR2 (germline): DFQATT, SNEGSKA (reference sequence). CDR3 size: 14 residues. V shed 3 bases and J shed 5 bases, with 16 bases lying between them. The chain's CDR3 is CSASPGNSRETQYF. In nucleotides, the CDR3 is TGCAGTGCTAGTCCCGGGAACTCAAGGGAGACCCAGTACTTC.

The V and J genes are TRBV11-3 and TRBJ1-6, with no clear D. Germline loops: CDR1 SGHNT, CDR2 YENEEA. V lost 1 base and J 8 bases, leaving 12 bases between the germline ends. The CDR3 is made up of 15 amino acids. The CDR3 DNA is TGTGCCAGCAGCTTAGTTATTCGGGGAGATTCACCCCTCCACTTT. This encodes CASSLVIRGDSPLHF. Combining the CDR3 with reference TRBV11-3 and TRBJ1-6 gives the whole variable domain EAGVVQSPRYKIIEKKQPVAFWCNPISGHNTLYWYLQNLGQGPELLIRYENEEAVDDSQLPKDRFSAERLKGVDSTLKIQPAELGDSAVYLCASSLVIRGDSPLHFGNGTRLTVT.

This chain links TRBV10-3 with TRBJ1-2, with D possibly TRBD1 on 5 matching bases. The CDR3 consists of 14 residues. Germline values: CDR1 ENHRY, CDR2 SYGVKD. The V end lost 0 bases, the J end lost 2 bases, and 7 bases lay between the germline ends. The CDR3 loop is CAISESTDNYGYTF. In nucleotides, the CDR3 is TGTGCCATCAGTGAGTCGACAGACAACTATGGCTACACCTTC.

Turning to this clone: Other DNA sequences in this sample translate to the same CDR3. V and J are TRBV18 and TRBJ1-3; D remains ambiguous. The germline V and J ends were trimmed by 2 bases and 0 bases, with 5 bases remaining between them. The CDR3 covers 14 residues. Germline V gives CDR1 KGHSH, CDR2 LQKENI. CDR3 region: CASSPEGSGNTIYF. CDR3 DNA sequence: TGTGCCAGCTCACCAGAGGGCTCTGGAAACACCATATATTTT.

This clone was recorded a few times. CDR3 in amino acids: CASSVGLAGTYEQYV. The CDR3 nucleotides are TGCGCCAGCAGTGTGGGACTAGCGGGAACCTACGAGCAGTACGTC. V gene TRBV5-1 combines with J gene TRBJ2-7; TRBD2 matches 13 bases. CDR3 size: 15 residues. Germline V lookup: CDR1 SGHRS, CDR2 YFSETQ. V was pared by 5 bases and J by 2 bases, with 4 bases of the junction left unmatched.

The chain combines TRBV5-5 with TRBJ2-4, with D unclear. V was pared by 4 bases and J by 1 base, with 15 bases between. From germline, CDR1 is SGHKS and CDR2 YYEKEE (reference sequence). This CDR3 is 16 amino acids long. CDR3 nucleotide sequence: TGTGCCAGCAGCCCCGACTCCGCCATGGCCAAAAACATTCAGTACTTC. Encoded protein: CASSPDSAMAKNIQYF.

V gene TRBV5-1 combines with J gene TRBJ2-5; 7 nucleotides line up with TRBD2. V trimming: 5 bases; J trimming: 4 bases; junction bases outside the gene matches: 8. There are 14 residues in the CDR3. Germline CDR1 and CDR2: SGHRS and YFSETQ. DNA for the CDR3: TGCGCCAGCAGTATGGGGGGGTTCCGAGAGACCCAGTACTTC. This codes for CASSMGGFRETQYF.

This clone occurred once. The chain combines TRBV6-2 or TRBV6-3 with TRBJ2-1; maybe TRBD2 (5 bases). CDR3 length: 14 amino acids. The germline V gene has CDR1 MNHEY and CDR2 SVGEGT. V was shortened by 4 bases and J by 7 bases, with 14 bases between the two germline ends. The DNA of the CDR3 is TGTGCCAGCAGTTGGGCCATACTAGGGAATGAGCAGTTCTTC. Amino acid sequence: CASSWAILGNEQFF.

CDR3 DNA: TGTGCCAGCAGTTACAGCAGGGGGTCCTACAATGAGCAGTTCTTC. Protein sequence: CASSYSRGSYNEQFF. The J gene is TRBJ2-1, the V gene TRBV6-5; 7 bases agree with TRBD1. From germline, CDR1 is MNHEY and CDR2 SVGAGI. The V segment lost 2 bases and the J segment 1 base; nucleotides outside the gene matches: 2. This CDR3 has 15 residues.